This T cell receptor (beta chain) was obtained from a study of OX40 agonist ivuxolimab in advanced cancers. Looking at the study overall: Ivuxolimab is a fully human IgG2 antibody that activates OX40 (CD134). Study-level points and caveats: At doses 0.1 to 3.0 mg/kg, CD4+ and CD8+ clones expanded.

This CDR3 has 13 residues. V lost 0 bases and J 5 bases, leaving 8 bases between the germline ends. Germline CDR1 reads MNHNY; CDR2 reads SVGAGI (reference sequence). This clone came up once. The antigen remains unidentified. Systemic immunosuppression or autoimmune disease history was grounds to exclude patients. Assay used: immunoSEQ multiplex PCR; TCRdb lists only in-frame clones, some missing. The sample holds under 90,000 clones, about 92% seen once. V gene TRBV6-6 combines with J gene TRBJ2-7; no definite D call. Here the sequenced sample was CD4+ or CD8+ T cells sorted from blood, taken in a trial of the OX40 agonist ivuxolimab. The sequence derives from an adult with an advanced solid tumor such as melanoma, head and neck, liver or kidney cancer. In DNA, the CDR3 is TGTGCCAGCAGTTACTCGTTTGGGGACGAGCAGTACTTC. It translates to CASSYSFGDEQYF.